Detailed here is one T cell receptor beta chain. Its antigen remains unknown. Sequencing was preceded by expansion of antigen-specific CD4+ T cells with viral peptide pools in the ViraFEST assay. When ten to eleven days of culture had elapsed, CD4+ T cells were isolated. The germline gives CDR1 SGHRS, CDR2 YFSETQ. With 6 bases removed from V and 0 bases from J, the gap between germline ends came to 12 bases. CDR3 length: 14 residues. The data derive from a study of vaccination effects on CD4 cells after COVID-19. Study-wide results and caveats: The vaccine-induced clones of healthy vaccinees included only 1 of 255 that cross-reacted with common cold coronaviruses.

The data were produced by immunoSEQ multiplex PCR, yet TCRdb's version contains in-frame clones alone and is incomplete. The sample holds about 20,000 clones, roughly 70% seen once. The sequenced sample was CD4+ T cells from PBMCs cultured with HCoV-229E spike peptides, obtained before COVID-19 vaccination. This sequence joins TRBV5-1 and TRBJ1-1; D remains ambiguous. This clonotype was obtained from a human donor who received a COVID-19 vaccine. CDR3 in DNA: TGCGCCAGCAAGGAAGCAGCCGTGAACACTGAAGCTTTCTTT. Its protein is CASKEAAVNTEAFF. The full variable domain, completed using reference TRBV5-1 and TRBJ1-1, is KAGVTQTPRYLIKTRGQQVTLSCSPISGHRSVSWYQQTPGQGLQFLFEYFSETQRNKGNFPGRFSGRQFSNSRSEMNVSTLELGDSALYLCASKEAAVNTEAFFGQGTRLTVV.